A single sample is the source of the 16 T cell receptor beta chains below, sequenced in a study of T cells in Graves' hyperthyroidism and ophthalmopathy. RNA transcripts provided the source from which TCR beta CDR3 regions were amplified. In the first-round RT-PCR of the TCR CDR3, the HTBI primer set was used. TCRdb independently ran MiXCR on the multiplex PCR reads; one entry per CDR3 protein. The sample has some 300,000 distinct CDR3 sequences, approximately 13% seen once; the top ten hold roughly 7.7%. The sequenced sample was blood. The source of these receptors is a woman between 35 and 50 years old with Graves' hyperthyroidism.

This clonotype was found many times. This chain joins TRBV10-3 and TRBJ1-2; 7 nucleotides agree with TRBD1. The CDR3 is made up of 15 amino acids. Trimming cost V 8 bases and J 8 bases; bases outside gene matches: 17. Germline CDR1 and CDR2: ENHRY and SYGVKD. CDR3 loop: CAIAGAGTVSGGYTF. The CDR3 nucleotides read TGTGCCATCGCCGGAGCCGGGACAGTATCGGGCGGCTACACCTTC.

Only a few counts were recorded for this clonotype. The junction departs from the called germline gene at one end, perhaps through a read error. The rearrangement links TRBV11-2 to TRBJ1-6; no definite D call. Germline V gene data show CDR1 as SGHAT and CDR2 as FQNNGV. The CDR3 spans 14 residues. The CDR3 DNA sequence: TGTGTCAGCAGCATACGATGGGAAGGTTCACCCCTCCACTTT. Translating it yields CVSSIRWEGSPLHF.

This clonotype was counted many times. This chain connects TRBV28 to TRBJ1-6; 10 bases fit TRBD1. Losses at the gene ends were 5 bases for V and 1 base for J; bases not matched to a gene: 2. Per germline, CDR1 MDHEN and CDR2 SYDVKM. This CDR3 has 16 amino acids. CDR3 in DNA: TGTGCCAGCAGTAGACAGGGGGCGTCCTATAATTCACCCCTCCACTTT. Protein sequence: CASSRQGASYNSPLHF.

This clonotype was counted many times. V is TRBV3-1 and J is TRBJ2-1; 8 bases align to TRBD2. Germline values: CDR1 LGHDT, CDR2 YNNKEL (reference sequence). Trimming removed 2 bases from V and 9 bases from J; junction bases left unmatched: 6. The CDR3 is made up of 14 amino acids. DNA of the CDR3: TGTGCCAGCAGCCAACTTACTAGCGGAGGTGAGCAGTTCTTC. Its translation is CASSQLTSGGEQFF.

This clonotype was counted a few times. A read error is possible here, since a much larger clone lies one base away. The V gene is TRBV12-3 or TRBV12-4, the J gene TRBJ1-3, with TRBD1 as a possible D gene (5 bases). Trimming cost V 0 bases and J 4 bases, with 10 bases left between them. The CDR3 runs to 15 residues. CDR3 bases: TGTGCCAGCAGTTTAGCCGGGGCGCAAGGAAACACCATATATTTT. It translates to CASSLAGAQGNTIYF.

This clonotype was observed at least ten times. The chain links TRBV12-3 or TRBV12-4 to TRBJ1-6; TRBD1 aligns across 7 bases. The CDR3 sequence is 13 residues long. Trimming at V came to 5 bases and at J to 11 bases, leaving 6 bases not matched to a gene. The CDR3 DNA sequence: TGTGCCAGCAGTGCAGGGGGGGCGGCACCCCTCCACTTT. Translating gives CASSAGGAAPLHF.

This clonotype was picked up many times. V is TRBV3-1 and J is TRBJ1-1, with a weak D call TRBD1 (6 bases). Looked up from germline, CDR1 is LGHDT and CDR2 is YNNKEL (reference sequence). The V end was cut by 6 bases, the J end by 2 bases, with 13 bases between. The CDR3 totals 14 residues. For the CDR3, the DNA is TGTGCCAGCAGAAACAACGGGGGCAACACTGAAGCTTTCTTT. As protein: CASRNNGGNTEAFF.

This clonotype has just a few counts. The V call is TRBV6-1, the J call TRBJ2-1; 7 bases agree with TRBD2. The CDR3 loop spans 15 amino acids. V dropped 6 bases and J dropped 4; count of bases not matched to a gene: 9. Germline CDR1 reads MNHNS; CDR2 reads SASEGT. The CDR3 bases are TGTGCCAGCAGCCAACCTAGCGGACAATACAATGAGCAGTTCTTC. Its protein product is CASSQPSGQYNEQFF.

A few counts support this clonotype. J is TRBJ2-5 and V is TRBV11-2; D may be TRBD1 or TRBD2 (6 bases each). From germline, CDR1 is SGHAT and CDR2 FQNNGV. The CDR3 length is 15 residues. V shed 6 bases and J shed 5 bases, with 19 bases lying between them. In nucleotides, the CDR3 is TGTGCCAGCAGGTCGGGGGCTAGCGAGAGTGAGACCCAGTACTTC. This sequence encodes CASRSGASESETQYF.

This clonotype was detected ten times or more. The chain is built from TRBV28 and TRBJ2-1; TRBD1 agrees at 9 bases. V was pared by 4 bases and J by 4 bases, with 5 bases of the junction left unmatched. This CDR3 region has 15 residues. Germline V gene sequence: CDR1 MDHEN, CDR2 SYDVKM. The CDR3 loop is CASSSGQGRYNEQFF. CDR3 nucleotide sequence: TGTGCCAGCAGTTCAGGACAGGGGAGATACAATGAGCAGTTCTTC.

In this sample, this clonotype turned up many times. J is TRBJ1-1 and V is TRBV11-3, with a possible D match to TRBD1 (5 bases). Trimming removed 6 bases at V and 8 bases at J, with 16 bases between. This CDR3 is 13 amino acids long. CDR1 and CDR2 (germline): SGHNT, YENEEA. CDR3 in amino acids: CASSPHRDLEAFF. CDR3 coding DNA: TGTGCCAGCAGTCCTCATCGGGACCTCGAAGCTTTCTTT.

This clonotype came up many times. The chain carries TRBV20-1 and TRBJ2-7; no clear D. Trimming left V 0 bases short and J 1 base short, with 10 bases between. Germline CDR1 and CDR2: DFQATT and SNEGSKA (reference sequence). The CDR3 is made up of 14 amino acids. This CDR3 reads CSARDPYRSYEQYF. The CDR3 DNA sequence: TGCAGTGCTAGAGATCCATATCGGTCCTACGAGCAGTACTTC.

This clonotype was detected many times. The rearrangement joins TRBV7-8 to TRBJ2-1; D possibly corresponds to TRBD2 (6 bases). Germline-derived CDR1 and CDR2 are SGHVS and FQNEAQ. CDR3 length: 15 residues. Trimming left V 4 bases short and J 6 bases short, with 16 bases between. The CDR3 spells CASSSRGVLGNEQFF. CDR3 nucleotides: TGTGCCAGCAGCTCGCGGGGTGTTCTGGGCAATGAGCAGTTCTTC.

The CDR3 sequence: CAWELAGTGELFF. DNA for the CDR3: TGTGCCTGGGAACTAGCGGGAACCGGGGAGCTGTTTTTT. The chain is built from TRBV30 and TRBJ2-2; TRBD2 matches at 10 bases. This CDR3 region has 13 residues. Germline trimming cut 5 bases from V and 5 bases from J; bases unmatched to any gene: 2. Germline lookup yields CDR1 GTSNPN and CDR2 SVGIG (reference sequence). Combining the CDR3 with reference TRBV30 and TRBJ2-2 gives the whole variable domain SQTIHQWPATLVQPVGSPLSLECTVEGTSNPNLYWYRQAAGRGLQLLFYSVGIGQISSEVPQNLSASRPQDRQFILSSKKLLLSDSGFYLCAWELAGTGELFFGEGSRLTVL.

This clonotype was counted ten times or more. The gene calls are TRBV3-1 and TRBJ1-5; 7 nucleotides line up with TRBD1. V was pared by 4 bases and J by 5 bases, with 2 bases of the junction left unmatched. The CDR3 is 13 residues long. Germline-derived CDR1 and CDR2 are LGHDT and YNNKEL (reference sequence). This chain's CDR3 is CASSRQGYQPQHF. The CDR3 bases are TGTGCCAGCAGCCGACAGGGATATCAGCCCCAGCATTTT.

The table lists this clonotype with many counts. This rearrangement joins TRBV6-2 or TRBV6-3 to TRBJ2-6; D is ambiguous. This CDR3 is built from 14 residues. Germline V lookup: CDR1 MNHEY, CDR2 SVGEGT. The V and J ends lost 3 bases and 2 bases respectively, with 5 bases between them. CDR3 protein: CASSYRAGANVLTF. CDR3 sequence (DNA): TGTGCCAGCAGTTATCGGGCTGGGGCCAACGTCCTGACTTTC.